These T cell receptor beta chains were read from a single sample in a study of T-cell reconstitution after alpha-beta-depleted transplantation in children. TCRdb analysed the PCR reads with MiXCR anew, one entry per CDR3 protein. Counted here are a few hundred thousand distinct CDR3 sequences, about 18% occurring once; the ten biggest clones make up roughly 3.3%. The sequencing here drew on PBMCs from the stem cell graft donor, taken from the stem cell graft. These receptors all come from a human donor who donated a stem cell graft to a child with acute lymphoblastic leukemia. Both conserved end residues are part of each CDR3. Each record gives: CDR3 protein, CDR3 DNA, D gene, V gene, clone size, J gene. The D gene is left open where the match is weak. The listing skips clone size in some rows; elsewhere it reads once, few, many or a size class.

CASSFELVGEQYF | TGTGCCAGCAGTTTTGAACTAGTCGGCGAGCAGTACTTC | - | TRBV12-3/TRBV12-4 | - | TRBJ2-7
CASSLPLSSGGVGYEQYF | TGTGCCAGCAGTTTACCCCTGAGTAGCGGGGGGGTTGGCTACGAGCAGTACTTC | TRBD2 | TRBV12-3/TRBV12-4 | - | TRBJ2-7
CASSVTGGAQPQHF | TGTGCCAGCAGCGTAACGGGTGGTGCCCAGCCCCAGCATTTT | - | TRBV9 | - | TRBJ1-5
CASSLARRGRREQYF | TGTGCCAGCAGTTTAGCGCGCAGGGGGCGGAGGGAGCAGTACTTC | TRBD1 | TRBV12-3/TRBV12-4 | few | TRBJ2-7
CASSFGQSIYF | TGTGCCAGCAGTTTCGGCCAGAGCATATATTTT | - | TRBV12-3/TRBV12-4 | many | TRBJ1-3
CASSLTLPSTDTQYF | TGCGCCAGCAGCTTAACCCTACCTAGCACAGATACGCAGTATTTT | - | TRBV5-1 | - | TRBJ2-3
CASSLAGRGTGELFF | TGTGCCAGCAGCTTAGCCGGGAGAGGCACCGGGGAGCTGTTTTTT | - | TRBV11-1 | few | TRBJ2-2
CSTAVVGETQYF | TGCAGTACTGCGGTGGTCGGAGAGACCCAGTACTTC | - | TRBV20-1 | few | TRBJ2-5
CSARDPHTGAYEQYF | TGCAGTGCTAGAGATCCCCACACAGGGGCCTACGAGCAGTACTTC | TRBD1 | TRBV20-1 | few | TRBJ2-7
CASSLRPGTSGINEQYF | TGCGCCAGCAGCTTACGCCCGGGGACTAGCGGGATCAACGAGCAGTACTTC | TRBD2 | TRBV5-1 | many | TRBJ2-7
CASSQGRGRTQETQYF | TGTGCCAGCAGCCAAGGACGCGGGAGAACCCAAGAGACCCAGTACTTC | TRBD2 | TRBV4-2 | many | TRBJ2-5
CAIPGTPYNEQFF | TGTGCCATCCCCGGGACACCCTACAATGAGCAGTTCTTC | - | TRBV5-4 | few | TRBJ2-1
CASSLGLIYEQYF | TGTGCCAGCAGCTTAGGACTAATCTACGAGCAGTACTTC | - | TRBV7-6 | many | TRBJ2-7
CASSDGVSKVFTYEQYF | TGTGCCAGCAGCGACGGTGTATCGAAGGTTTTTACCTACGAGCAGTACTTC | - | TRBV4-2 | - | TRBJ2-7
CASSRETGADMQYF | TGCGCCAGCAGCCGTGAGACAGGGGCAGATATGCAGTATTTT | TRBD1 | TRBV5-1 | - | TRBJ2-3
CASSGTGANEQFF | TGTGCCAGCAGTGGAACCGGGGCCAATGAGCAGTTCTTC | - | TRBV12-3/TRBV12-4 | - | TRBJ2-1
CATRSGGSFYEQYF | TGTGCCACCCGGTCAGGGGGTTCGTTTTACGAGCAGTACTTC | TRBD1 | TRBV12-3/TRBV12-4 | few | TRBJ2-7
CASSVDVGGTTYEQYF | TGTGCCAGCAGCGTAGACGTGGGAGGGACCACCTACGAGCAGTACTTC | TRBD2 | TRBV9 | - | TRBJ2-7
CASSPTVDYGYTF | TGTGCCAGCAGCCCGACAGTAGACTATGGCTACACCTTC | - | TRBV7-8 | few | TRBJ1-2
CSARDPRGLWNQETQYF | TGCAGTGCTAGAGATCCCAGGGGTTTGTGGAACCAAGAGACCCAGTACTTC | - | TRBV20-1 | - | TRBJ2-5
CASSLRDRAGGQTQYF | TGTGCCAGCAGCTTAAGGGACAGGGCAGGGGGCCAGACCCAGTACTTC | TRBD1 | TRBV7-3 | - | TRBJ2-5
CASINTASSYNEQFF | TGTGCCAGCATCAACACGGCTAGCTCCTACAATGAGCAGTTCTTC | - | TRBV6-1 | few | TRBJ2-1
CASSLVGGARNEQFF | TGTGCCAGCAGCTTAGTGGGGGGGGCCCGTAATGAGCAGTTCTTC | - | TRBV7-7 | many | TRBJ2-1
CASSPGGTNYGYTF | TGTGCCAGCAGCCCAGGGGGCACTAACTATGGCTACACCTTC | TRBD1 | TRBV13 | - | TRBJ1-2
CASSLAGTLRTGELFF | TGCGCCAGCAGCTTAGCCGGGACCCTGAGGACCGGGGAGCTGTTTTTT | - | TRBV5-1 | few | TRBJ2-2
CASSGAGQETQYF | TGTGCCAGCAGCGGAGCGGGGCAAGAGACCCAGTACTTC | TRBD2 | TRBV7-3 | - | TRBJ2-5
CASSTNVLGGQGLDTQYF | TGTGCCAGCAGCACGAACGTCCTTGGGGGACAGGGATTAGATACGCAGTATTTT | TRBD1 | TRBV5-6 | - | TRBJ2-3
CSVGGGQGNNEQFF | TGCAGCGTCGGGGGGGGACAGGGGAACAATGAGCAGTTCTTC | TRBD1 | TRBV29-1 | - | TRBJ2-1
CASTRPGTGGTEAFF | TGTGCCAGCACCCGACCCGGGACAGGGGGCACTGAAGCTTTCTTT | TRBD1 | TRBV7-6 | few | TRBJ1-1
CAWSLGQGGTEAFF | TGTGCCTGGAGTTTAGGACAGGGAGGTACTGAAGCTTTCTTT | TRBD1 | TRBV30 | - | TRBJ1-1
CSARALANSPLHF | TGCAGTGCTAGGGCATTGGCTAATTCACCCCTCCACTTT | - | TRBV20-1 | - | TRBJ1-6
CASSLKNSNQPQHF | TGTGCCAGCAGTTTGAAAAATAGCAATCAGCCCCAGCATTTT | - | TRBV12-3/TRBV12-4 | few | TRBJ1-5
CASSLGPTTFLSNTEAFF | TGTGCCAGCAGCTTGGGACCCACAACCTTCCTTTCGAACACTGAAGCTTTCTTT | - | TRBV11-1 | few | TRBJ1-1
CSAKEGGLAEDTYEQYF | TGCAGTGCTAAGGAAGGGGGCCTCGCGGAGGACACCTACGAGCAGTACTTC | TRBD1 | TRBV20-1 | few | TRBJ2-7
CASSSPLEGGIVADTQYF | TGCGCCAGCAGCTCCCCTCTTGAGGGGGGTATTGTGGCAGATACGCAGTATTTT | - | TRBV5-1 | few | TRBJ2-3